This T cell receptor beta chain was observed in a study of response to subunit inactivated influenza vaccine. Concerning this clonotype: Antigen specificity is unknown.

TCRdb re-derived calls from the RT-PCR reads in MiXCR, one entry per CDR3 protein. The sample records about 780,000 distinct CDR3 sequences, roughly 18% being singletons. General study results and limits: Each seasonal flu vaccination may recruit only limited new T cells, authors suggested.

CDR1 and CDR2 from the germline V gene are SEHNR and FQNEAQ (reference sequence). Trimming shortened V by 6 bases and J by 7 bases, and 19 bases separated the two germline ends. This CDR3 has 16 residues. This sequence was found in a man between 45 and 60 years old who received an inactivated influenza vaccine. The chain recombines TRBV7-9 with TRBJ1-6; D unclear. The sequenced sample was PBMCs from blood, obtained 5 to 6 days after vaccination. The CDR3 here is CASRSTSGRGNSPLHF. In DNA form, the CDR3 reads TGTGCCAGCAGATCAACCTCAGGACGCGGGAATTCACCCCTCCACTTT. Full variable domain (rest looked up from reference TRBV7-9 and TRBJ1-6): DTGVSQNPRHKITKRGQNVTFRCDPISEHNRLYWYRQTLGQGPEFLTYFQNEAQLEKSRLLSDRFSAERPKGSFSTLEIQRTEQGDSAMYLCASRSTSGRGNSPLHFGNGTRLTVT.